Listed below are T cell receptor beta chains from one sample, sequenced in a study of identical twins. TCRdb fed the 5' RACE reads into MiXCR, producing one record per CDR3 protein. Here the sample spans 350,000 to 450,000 distinct CDR3 sequences, less than 20% being singletons. The material sequenced was naive T cells sorted from blood. The receptor set was obtained from a man aged 50-59 years in good health. The CDR3 runs from the conserved cysteine through the conserved F or W. Each record gives: CDR3 protein, CDR3 DNA, J gene, clone size, V gene, D gene. The D gene is left open where the match is weak. For some rows the clone size is stated as once, few or many, or as a class when expanded; others skip it.

cdr3_aa: CASSQAGASSYNEQFF; cdr3_nt: TGCGCCAGCAGCCAAGCGGGCGCTAGCTCCTACAATGAGCAGTTCTTC; j_call: TRBJ2-1; clone_size: NA; v_call: TRBV4-1; d_call: NA
cdr3_aa: CASSLDTDGYEQYF; cdr3_nt: TGCGCCAGCAGCTTGGACACGGACGGGTACGAGCAGTACTTC; j_call: TRBJ2-7; clone_size: many; v_call: TRBV5-1; d_call: NA
cdr3_aa: CASSQHRTSASSYEQYF; cdr3_nt: TGTGCCAGCAGCCAACATCGGACTAGCGCTAGCTCCTACGAGCAGTACTTC; j_call: TRBJ2-7; clone_size: few; v_call: TRBV4-2; d_call: TRBD2
cdr3_aa: CAISETSGRAAGDTQYF; cdr3_nt: TGTGCCATCAGTGAGACTAGCGGGAGGGCCGCGGGAGATACGCAGTATTTT; j_call: TRBJ2-3; clone_size: NA; v_call: TRBV10-3; d_call: TRBD2
cdr3_aa: CSIRVTSGRKSYEQYF; cdr3_nt: TGCAGCATAAGGGTGACTAGCGGGAGGAAGAGCTACGAGCAGTACTTC; j_call: TRBJ2-7; clone_size: NA; v_call: TRBV29-1; d_call: TRBD2
cdr3_aa: CASSPPGRSSYNEQFF; cdr3_nt: TGTGCCAGCAGCCCACCCGGCCGGAGCTCCTACAATGAGCAGTTCTTC; j_call: TRBJ2-1; clone_size: few; v_call: TRBV9; d_call: NA
cdr3_aa: CASSLGESRAFF; cdr3_nt: TGCGCCAGCAGCTTGGGGGAGTCTCGAGCTTTCTTT; j_call: TRBJ1-1; clone_size: NA; v_call: TRBV5-1; d_call: NA
cdr3_aa: CAISGLAGSADTQYF; cdr3_nt: TGTGCCATCAGTGGACTAGCGGGTTCCGCAGATACGCAGTATTTT; j_call: TRBJ2-3; clone_size: few; v_call: TRBV10-3; d_call: TRBD2
cdr3_aa: CASGTSNYGYTF; cdr3_nt: TGTGCCAGCGGGACCAGCAACTATGGCTACACCTTC; j_call: TRBJ1-2; clone_size: many; v_call: TRBV6-2/TRBV6-3; d_call: NA
cdr3_aa: CASRPRDSGYTEAFF; cdr3_nt: TGCGCCAGCAGGCCGAGAGACAGCGGGTACACTGAAGCTTTCTTT; j_call: TRBJ1-1; clone_size: NA; v_call: TRBV5-1; d_call: NA
cdr3_aa: CASSVISGSGETQYF; cdr3_nt: TGTGCCAGCAGCGTCATTAGCGGGAGCGGAGAGACCCAGTACTTC; j_call: TRBJ2-5; clone_size: few; v_call: TRBV9; d_call: TRBD2
cdr3_aa: CASKAISEAFF; cdr3_nt: TGTGCCAGCAAAGCAATTTCTGAAGCTTTCTTT; j_call: TRBJ1-1; clone_size: many; v_call: TRBV6-6; d_call: NA
cdr3_aa: CASSEQRGSITGELFF; cdr3_nt: TGTGCCAGCAGTGAACAACGGGGGAGCATTACCGGGGAGCTGTTTTTT; j_call: TRBJ2-2; clone_size: few; v_call: TRBV6-1; d_call: NA
cdr3_aa: CSAVVWETQYF; cdr3_nt: TGCAGTGCTGTCGTGTGGGAGACCCAGTACTTC; j_call: TRBJ2-5; clone_size: NA; v_call: TRBV20-1; d_call: NA
cdr3_aa: CASSVSGSGETQYF; cdr3_nt: TGTGCCAGCAGCGTTAGCGGGAGCGGGGAGACCCAGTACTTC; j_call: TRBJ2-5; clone_size: NA; v_call: TRBV9; d_call: TRBD2
cdr3_aa: CASSRIPPGQTNYEQYF; cdr3_nt: TGTGCCAGCAGCCGAATTCCTCCGGGACAGACGAACTACGAGCAGTACTTC; j_call: TRBJ2-7; clone_size: NA; v_call: TRBV6-2/TRBV6-3; d_call: TRBD1
cdr3_aa: CSAIGTSGGEGETQYF; cdr3_nt: TGCAGTGCTATCGGAACTAGCGGGGGGGAGGGGGAGACCCAGTACTTC; j_call: TRBJ2-5; clone_size: few; v_call: TRBV20-1; d_call: TRBD2
cdr3_aa: CASSLWGSEQFF; cdr3_nt: TGTGCCAGCAGCTTATGGGGCAGTGAGCAGTTCTTC; j_call: TRBJ2-1; clone_size: few; v_call: TRBV11-1; d_call: NA
cdr3_aa: CAISESARELAEQYF; cdr3_nt: TGTGCCATCAGTGAGTCGGCGCGGGAGTTGGCCGAGCAGTACTTC; j_call: TRBJ2-7; clone_size: few; v_call: TRBV10-3; d_call: TRBD2
cdr3_aa: CASSGDRGYYEQYF; cdr3_nt: TGCGCCAGCAGCGGGGACAGGGGATATTACGAGCAGTACTTC; j_call: TRBJ2-7; clone_size: NA; v_call: TRBV5-1; d_call: TRBD1
cdr3_aa: CASSGFRDRGDEQYF; cdr3_nt: TGTGCCAGCAGTGGATTCCGGGACAGGGGAGACGAGCAGTACTTC; j_call: TRBJ2-7; clone_size: NA; v_call: TRBV25-1; d_call: TRBD1
cdr3_aa: CASSFSSGISYEQYF; cdr3_nt: TGTGCCAGCAGTTTCTCTAGCGGGATCTCCTACGAGCAGTACTTC; j_call: TRBJ2-7; clone_size: many; v_call: TRBV12-3/TRBV12-4; d_call: TRBD2
cdr3_aa: CSVVISGSYEQYF; cdr3_nt: TGCAGCGTTGTTATTAGCGGGTCCTACGAGCAGTACTTC; j_call: TRBJ2-7; clone_size: few; v_call: TRBV29-1; d_call: TRBD2
cdr3_aa: CASSQGFPTNNEQFF; cdr3_nt: TGTGCCAGCAGCCAAGGATTTCCTACAAACAATGAGCAGTTCTTC; j_call: TRBJ2-1; clone_size: NA; v_call: TRBV4-2; d_call: NA
cdr3_aa: CASSWGLAETQYF; cdr3_nt: TGTGCCAGCAGCTGGGGACTAGCAGAGACCCAGTACTTC; j_call: TRBJ2-5; clone_size: few; v_call: TRBV3-1; d_call: TRBD2
cdr3_aa: CASSYSGTAYNEQFF; cdr3_nt: TGTGCCAGCAGTTACTCCGGGACGGCATACAATGAGCAGTTCTTC; j_call: TRBJ2-1; clone_size: many; v_call: TRBV6-5; d_call: NA
cdr3_aa: CASKGGVNLNTEAFF; cdr3_nt: TGTGCCAGCAAGGGGGGTGTCAACTTGAACACTGAAGCTTTCTTT; j_call: TRBJ1-1; clone_size: NA; v_call: TRBV2; d_call: NA
cdr3_aa: CASSNADYNEQFF; cdr3_nt: TGTGCCAGCAGCAATGCAGACTACAATGAGCAGTTCTTC; j_call: TRBJ2-1; clone_size: NA; v_call: TRBV9; d_call: NA
cdr3_aa: CASSYQSAATDTQYF; cdr3_nt: TGTGCCAGCAGTTACCAGTCGGCAGCAACAGATACGCAGTATTTT; j_call: TRBJ2-3; clone_size: few; v_call: TRBV6-5; d_call: NA
cdr3_aa: CSATEGGENIQYF; cdr3_nt: TGCAGTGCTACGGAGGGGGGAGAAAACATTCAGTACTTC; j_call: TRBJ2-4; clone_size: NA; v_call: TRBV20-1; d_call: NA
cdr3_aa: CSAAPSYGNQPQHF; cdr3_nt: TGCAGTGCTGCCCCCTCTTACGGCAATCAGCCCCAGCATTTT; j_call: TRBJ1-5; clone_size: many; v_call: TRBV20-1; d_call: NA
cdr3_aa: CASSLTPGQDYEQYF; cdr3_nt: TGTGCCAGCAGCTTAACTCCAGGACAGGACTACGAGCAGTACTTC; j_call: TRBJ2-7; clone_size: many; v_call: TRBV7-6; d_call: TRBD1
cdr3_aa: CASSGLAGEFEQFF; cdr3_nt: TGTGCCAGCAGCGGACTAGCGGGAGAATTTGAGCAGTTCTTC; j_call: TRBJ2-1; clone_size: NA; v_call: TRBV7-2; d_call: TRBD2